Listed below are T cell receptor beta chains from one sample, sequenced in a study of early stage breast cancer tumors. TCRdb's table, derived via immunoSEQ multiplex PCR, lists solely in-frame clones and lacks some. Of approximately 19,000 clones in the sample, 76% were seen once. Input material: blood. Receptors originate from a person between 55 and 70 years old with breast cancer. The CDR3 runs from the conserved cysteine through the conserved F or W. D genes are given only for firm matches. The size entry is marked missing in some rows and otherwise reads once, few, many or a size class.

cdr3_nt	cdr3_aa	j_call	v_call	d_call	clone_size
TGTGCTAGTGGTTTAGGAGCGGGTAGCACAGATACGCAGTATTTT	CASGLGAGSTDTQYF	TRBJ2-3	TRBV12-5	-	-
TGTGCCTGGAGTGCAGGTAGCTCCTACAATGAGCAGTTCTTC	CAWSAGSSYNEQFF	TRBJ2-1	TRBV30	-	-
TGCGCCAGCAGCCAATGGCAGGGAACCTACGAGCAGTACTTC	CASSQWQGTYEQYF	TRBJ2-7	TRBV4-1	-	-
TGTGCCAGCAGTGTGACAGCGGGGAAGGAAGAGACCCAGTACTTC	CASSVTAGKEETQYF	TRBJ2-5	TRBV2	TRBD2	-
TGTGCCAGCAGCTTGTCTAGCGGGAGTCTTGTTGGGAATGAGCAGTTCTTC	CASSLSSGSLVGNEQFF	TRBJ2-1	TRBV5-4	TRBD2	-
TGTGCCAGCAGGGGGATAGCGGGAGGGGAAGAGACCCAGTACTTC	CASRGIAGGEETQYF	TRBJ2-5	TRBV6-1	TRBD2	-
TGTGCCAGCAGCGTCGCGGGAGGGCCTACGTCCGAGCAGTTCTTC	CASSVAGGPTSEQFF	TRBJ2-1	TRBV9	TRBD2	-
TGCAGCGCTAGCGGGAGAAACTACGAGCAGTACTTC	CSASGRNYEQYF	TRBJ2-7	TRBV29-1	TRBD2	-
TGCGCCAGCAGCAAATACTTCCCCACTAGTGCCGGGAATGAGCAGTTCTTC	CASSKYFPTSAGNEQFF	TRBJ2-1	TRBV5-1	-	once
TGTGCCAGCAGGAGGACAGGAGGAACTAGCGAGGCCCAAGAGACCCAGTACTTC	CASRRTGGTSEAQETQYF	TRBJ2-5	TRBV25-1	-	-
TGTGCCAGCAGCTTCTCAGGGTATGATGAAGCTTTCTTT	CASSFSGYDEAFF	TRBJ1-1	TRBV7-2	-	-
TGTGCCACCAGCAGGGGGTTCGGACAGTTTAATGAAAAACTGTTTTTT	CATSRGFGQFNEKLFF	TRBJ1-4	TRBV15	-	-
TGTGCCTGGAGTGTATCGACAGGGATCGAGCAGTACTTC	CAWSVSTGIEQYF	TRBJ2-7	TRBV30	TRBD1	-
TGTGCCAGCTCCCTCGGCGGGCCCCCGTCCCGCGAGCAGTACTTC	CASSLGGPPSREQYF	TRBJ2-7	TRBV18	-	-
TGTGCCAGTCAGGGTTTGGTCGGGGAGCTGTTTTTT	CASQGLVGELFF	TRBJ2-2	TRBV2	-	-
TGTGCCAGCAGTTCGGACAGGGGTACTTTTTCGGCCCTCCACTTT	CASSSDRGTFSALHF	TRBJ1-6	TRBV27	TRBD1	once
TGTGCCAGCACCGAGACAGGGCGACTCGGCTATGGCTACACCTTC	CASTETGRLGYGYTF	TRBJ1-2	TRBV25-1	TRBD1	once
TGTGCCAGCACCCGGCGCTCTGGAAACACCATATATTTT	CASTRRSGNTIYF	TRBJ1-3	TRBV13	-	-
TGTGCCAGCAGTCAGGAGGCTGGGGGCTATGAAAAACTGTTTTTT	CASSQEAGGYEKLFF	TRBJ1-4	TRBV2	-	-
TGTGCCAGCAGCCAAGATGGTAGCGGGGGGACCGGGGAGCTGTTTTTT	CASSQDGSGGTGELFF	TRBJ2-2	TRBV4-2	TRBD2	-
TGTGCCACCAGCAGCCCTGGAGGGTCTAGCCGCACAGATACGCAGTATTTT	CATSSPGGSSRTDTQYF	TRBJ2-3	TRBV15	-	-
TGTGCCATCAGTGAGGAGGGGGGTTCACCCCTCCACTTT	CAISEEGGSPLHF	TRBJ1-6	TRBV10-3	-	-
TGTGCTAGTGGTCTCGGGCGCGTCTACGAGCAGTACTTC	CASGLGRVYEQYF	TRBJ2-7	TRBV12-5	-	-
TGTGCCAGCAGGGCCGGGACCCTACCGGGTCAGCCCCAGCATTTT	CASRAGTLPGQPQHF	TRBJ1-5	TRBV2	-	few
TGCGCCACCAGGGAACTAGCGGGGGGCACCGGGGAGCTGTTTTTT	CATRELAGGTGELFF	TRBJ2-2	TRBV5-1	TRBD2	-
TGTGCCAGCAGCTTAGGGGACATGAGGGACACTGAAGCTTTCTTT	CASSLGDMRDTEAFF	TRBJ1-1	TRBV7-2	-	-
TGTGCCAGCAGTGAAATTGGGGGCAACTATGGCTACACCTTC	CASSEIGGNYGYTF	TRBJ1-2	TRBV2	-	once
TGTGCCAGCTCACCAAGAAGCTCTGGGTCGAACGGGGAGCTGTTTTTT	CASSPRSSGSNGELFF	TRBJ2-2	TRBV18	-	-
TGCGCCAGCAGCTTGGCCCCCTTGGACGGCGGCGGCTACACCTTC	CASSLAPLDGGGYTF	TRBJ1-2	TRBV5-1	-	-
TGTGCCAGCAGCCCTCGGTCAGCGGGCGAGCAGTACTTC	CASSPRSAGEQYF	TRBJ2-7	TRBV9	-	-
TGTGCCACCAGCAGAGAGGGTACCTCCTACGAGCAGTACTTC	CATSREGTSYEQYF	TRBJ2-7	TRBV15	-	once
TGTGCCAGCAGTGAACAGGGGGCCAACACTGAAGCTTTCTTT	CASSEQGANTEAFF	TRBJ1-1	TRBV25-1	TRBD1	few
TGTGCCAGCAGCTTTTCCGGGGGCCTGGGCCCCTACAATGAGCAGTTCTTC	CASSFSGGLGPYNEQFF	TRBJ2-1	TRBV7-6	-	-
TGTGCCAGCAGCGTAGATAGACTCGAGGATGAGCAGTTCTTC	CASSVDRLEDEQFF	TRBJ2-1	TRBV9	-	-
TGTGCCAGCAGCGTAGGGGGGTGGTCCAATGAGCAGTTCTTC	CASSVGGWSNEQFF	TRBJ2-1	TRBV9	-	medium-sized
TGTGCCAGCAGCTTAGTGTTCGGGACAGGCACAGATACGCAGTATTTT	CASSLVFGTGTDTQYF	TRBJ2-3	TRBV7-9	TRBD1	-
TGTGCCAGAAGCGGGGGACTTCCGAGACTTAATAGCAATCAGCCCCAGCATTTT	CARSGGLPRLNSNQPQHF	TRBJ1-5	TRBV5-3	-	-
TGCGCCAGCAGCTTGGTCGGTAAAGGTCAGACCTATGGCTACACCTTC	CASSLVGKGQTYGYTF	TRBJ1-2	TRBV5-1	-	-
TGTGCCTGGAGGGACTCCGGGAGCGGAAACACCATATATTTT	CAWRDSGSGNTIYF	TRBJ1-3	TRBV30	-	-
TGTGCCAGCAGCTTAAGTGGGAAAAATACGCAGTATTTT	CASSLSGKNTQYF	TRBJ2-3	TRBV7-9	-	-
TGCGCCAGCAGCTTGGACGGGACTAGCGGGACCGGGGAGCTGTTTTTT	CASSLDGTSGTGELFF	TRBJ2-2	TRBV5-1	TRBD2	medium-sized
TGTGCCAGCAGCTTAGCAATCACTAGCGGGCCTCCCACAGATACGCAGTATTTT	CASSLAITSGPPTDTQYF	TRBJ2-3	TRBV11-2	TRBD2	once
TGTGCCAGCAGCTTAGCTATCCCGGGACTAGCGGGGGGTTTGGAGTTCTTC	CASSLAIPGLAGGLEFF	TRBJ2-1	TRBV11-2	TRBD2	-
TGCAGTAAACAGGGGAAAGATACGCAGTATTTT	CSKQGKDTQYF	TRBJ2-3	TRBV20-1	TRBD1	-
TGTGCCAGCAGCTTGACCGGGACGGACTATGGCTACACCTTC	CASSLTGTDYGYTF	TRBJ1-2	TRBV5-8	-	-